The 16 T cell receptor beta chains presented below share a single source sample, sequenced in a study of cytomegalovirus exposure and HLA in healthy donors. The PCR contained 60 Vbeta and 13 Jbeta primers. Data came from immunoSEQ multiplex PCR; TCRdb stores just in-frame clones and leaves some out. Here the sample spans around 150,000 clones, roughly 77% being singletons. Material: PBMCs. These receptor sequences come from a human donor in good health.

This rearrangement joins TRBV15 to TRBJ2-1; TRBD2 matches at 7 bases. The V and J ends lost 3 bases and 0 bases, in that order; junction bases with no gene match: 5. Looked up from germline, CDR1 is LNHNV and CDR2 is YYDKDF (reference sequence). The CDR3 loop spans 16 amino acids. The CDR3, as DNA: TGTGCCACCAGCAGGAGGGGCGGGAGCTCCTACAATGAGCAGTTCTTC. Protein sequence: CATSRRGGSSYNEQFF.

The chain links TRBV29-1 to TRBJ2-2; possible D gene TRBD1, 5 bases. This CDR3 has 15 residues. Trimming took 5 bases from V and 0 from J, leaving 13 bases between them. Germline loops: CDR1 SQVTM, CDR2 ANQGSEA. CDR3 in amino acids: CSVTWGGTNTGELFF. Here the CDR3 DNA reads TGCAGCGTTACATGGGGCGGAACGAACACCGGGGAGCTGTTTTTT.

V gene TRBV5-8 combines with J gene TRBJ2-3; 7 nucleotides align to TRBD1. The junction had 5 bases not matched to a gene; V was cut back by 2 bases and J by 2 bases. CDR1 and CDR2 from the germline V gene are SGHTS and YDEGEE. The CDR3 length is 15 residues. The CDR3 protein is CASSFKTGNTDTQYF. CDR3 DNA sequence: TGTGCCAGCAGCTTCAAGACAGGGAACACAGATACGCAGTATTTT. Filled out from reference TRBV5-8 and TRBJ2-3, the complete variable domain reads EAGVTQSPTHLIKTRGQQATLRCSPISGHTSVYWYQQALGLGLQFLLWYDEGEERNRGNFPPRFSGRQFPNYSSELNVNALELEDSALYLCASSFKTGNTDTQYFGPGTRLTVL.

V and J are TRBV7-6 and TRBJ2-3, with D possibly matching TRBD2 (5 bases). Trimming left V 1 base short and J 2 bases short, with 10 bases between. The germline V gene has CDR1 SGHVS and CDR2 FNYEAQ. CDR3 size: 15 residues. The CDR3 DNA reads TGTGCCAGCAGCTTAGTGGTCCTAGCCACAGATACGCAGTATTTT. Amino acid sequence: CASSLVVLATDTQYF.

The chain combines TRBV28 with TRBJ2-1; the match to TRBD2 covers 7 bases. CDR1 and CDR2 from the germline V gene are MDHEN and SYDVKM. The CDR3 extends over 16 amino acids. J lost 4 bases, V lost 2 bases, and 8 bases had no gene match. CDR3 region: CASSLHRTSVYNEQFF. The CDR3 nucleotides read TGTGCCAGCAGTTTACATCGCACTAGCGTATACAATGAGCAGTTCTTC.

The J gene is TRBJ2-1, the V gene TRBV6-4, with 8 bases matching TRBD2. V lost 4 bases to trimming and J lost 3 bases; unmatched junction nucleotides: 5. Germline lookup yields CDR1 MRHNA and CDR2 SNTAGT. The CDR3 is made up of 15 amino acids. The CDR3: CASSVLAGNYNEQFF. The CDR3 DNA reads TGTGCCAGCAGTGTCCTAGCGGGTAACTACAATGAGCAGTTCTTC.

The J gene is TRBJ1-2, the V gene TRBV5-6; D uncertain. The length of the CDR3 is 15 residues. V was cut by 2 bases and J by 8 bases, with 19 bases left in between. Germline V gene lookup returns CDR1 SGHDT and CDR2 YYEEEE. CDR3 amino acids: CASSFSRSAARGYTF. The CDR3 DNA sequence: TGTGCCAGCAGCTTTTCCCGTTCGGCTGCTAGGGGCTACACCTTC.

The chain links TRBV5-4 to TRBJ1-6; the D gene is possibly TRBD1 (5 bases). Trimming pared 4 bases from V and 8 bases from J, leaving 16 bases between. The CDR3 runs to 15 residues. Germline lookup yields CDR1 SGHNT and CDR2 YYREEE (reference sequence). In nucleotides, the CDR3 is TGTGCCAGCAGCAACCCGGACGGAGGGGATTCACCCCTCCACTTT. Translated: CASSNPDGGDSPLHF.

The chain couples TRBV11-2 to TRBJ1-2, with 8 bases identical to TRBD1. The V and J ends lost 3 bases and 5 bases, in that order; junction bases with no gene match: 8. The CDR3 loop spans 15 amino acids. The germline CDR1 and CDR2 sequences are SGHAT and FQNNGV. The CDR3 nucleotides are TGTGCCAGCAGCTTTACCGGGACAGGCCTTTATGGCTACACCTTC. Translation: CASSFTGTGLYGYTF.

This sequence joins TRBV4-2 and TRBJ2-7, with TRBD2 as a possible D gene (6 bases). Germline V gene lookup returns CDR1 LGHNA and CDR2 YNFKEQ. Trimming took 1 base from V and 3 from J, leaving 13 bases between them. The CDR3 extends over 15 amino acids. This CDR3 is CASSQVGGPHYEQYF. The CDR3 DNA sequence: TGTGCCAGCAGCCAAGTCGGGGGTCCCCACTACGAGCAGTACTTC.

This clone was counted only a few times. CDR3 protein: CASRQGTGGHTGELFF. CDR3 DNA: TGCGCCAGCCGACAGGGGACAGGGGGCCACACCGGGGAGCTGTTTTTT. V is TRBV5-1 and J is TRBJ2-2, with 12 positions matching TRBD1. The germline CDR1 and CDR2 sequences are SGHRS and YFSETQ. V was clipped by 7 bases and J by 3 bases; unmatched bases: 7. The CDR3 contains 16 residues.

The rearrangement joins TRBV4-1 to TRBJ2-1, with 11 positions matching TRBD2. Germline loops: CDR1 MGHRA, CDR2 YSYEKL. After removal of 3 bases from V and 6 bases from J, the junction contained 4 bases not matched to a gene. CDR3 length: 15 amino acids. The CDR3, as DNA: TGCGCCAGCAGCCACCCGGGACTAGCGGTCAATGAGCAGTTCTTC. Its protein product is CASSHPGLAVNEQFF.

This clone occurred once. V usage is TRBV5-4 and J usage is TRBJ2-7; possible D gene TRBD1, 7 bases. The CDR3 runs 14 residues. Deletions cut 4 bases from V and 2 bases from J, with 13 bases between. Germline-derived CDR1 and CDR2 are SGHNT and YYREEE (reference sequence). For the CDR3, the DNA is TGTGCCAGCAGCCCACAGGGGAGGACCTACGAGCAGTACTTC. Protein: CASSPQGRTYEQYF.

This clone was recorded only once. The CDR3 is CASSLDVGTATDTQYF. In DNA form, the CDR3 reads TGCGCCAGCAGCTTGGATGTCGGGACAGCCACAGATACGCAGTATTTT. The chain joins TRBV5-1 to TRBJ2-3; 7 positions agree with TRBD1. Germline V CDR1 and CDR2: SGHRS, YFSETQ. The CDR3 is 16 residues long. The V and J ends lost 0 bases and 2 bases, in that order; junction bases with no gene match: 6.

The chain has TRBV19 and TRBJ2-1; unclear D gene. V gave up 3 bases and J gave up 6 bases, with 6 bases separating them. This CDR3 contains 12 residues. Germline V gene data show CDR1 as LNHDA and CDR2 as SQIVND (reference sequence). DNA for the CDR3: TGTGCCAGTAGTATGTGGAGCAATGAGCAGTTCTTC. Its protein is CASSMWSNEQFF.

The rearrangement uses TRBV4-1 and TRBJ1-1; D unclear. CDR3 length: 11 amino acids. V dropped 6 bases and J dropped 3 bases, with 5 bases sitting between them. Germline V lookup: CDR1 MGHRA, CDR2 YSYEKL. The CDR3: CASRRDTEAFF. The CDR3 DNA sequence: TGCGCCAGCAGACGCGACACTGAAGCTTTCTTT.